These T cell receptor beta chains were read from a single sample in a study of T cells in Graves' hyperthyroidism and ophthalmopathy. TCRdb re-called the multiplex PCR reads with MiXCR, one entry per CDR3 protein. This table holds some 510,000 distinct CDR3 sequences, around 21% found once. Sequencing used blood. These receptors all come from a man between 18 and 35 years old with Graves' hyperthyroidism. The CDR3 runs from the conserved cysteine through the conserved F or W. The order of the fields is D gene, J gene, clone size, V gene, CDR3 DNA, CDR3 protein. The D gene is left open where the match is weak. A clone size is listed for some rows: how often the clone was seen (once, few, many), or a class if it is expanded.

d_gene: NA
j_gene: TRBJ2-7
abundance: few
v_gene: TRBV25-1
CDR3nt: TGTGCCAGCAGTGAACCAGGCAGCGGTATCTACGAGCAGTACTTC
CDR3aa: CASSEPGSGIYEQYF

d_gene: TRBD1
j_gene: TRBJ1-2
abundance: many
v_gene: TRBV20-1
CDR3nt: TGCAGTGCTGCGGGGGTGGACAGGGCGACTAACTATGGCTACACCTTC
CDR3aa: CSAAGVDRATNYGYTF

d_gene: NA
j_gene: TRBJ2-7
abundance: many
v_gene: TRBV12-3/TRBV12-4
CDR3nt: TGTGCCAGCAGTTTCACCGGGGGCTCCTACGAGCAGTACTTC
CDR3aa: CASSFTGGSYEQYF

d_gene: NA
j_gene: TRBJ1-5
abundance: many
v_gene: TRBV4-1
CDR3nt: TGCGCCAGCAGCCAAGTGGGTTATCAGCCCCAGCATTTT
CDR3aa: CASSQVGYQPQHF

d_gene: NA
j_gene: TRBJ1-5
abundance: NA
v_gene: TRBV19
CDR3nt: TGTGCCAGTAGTACAGTAAAGATCTCTTTAGCCCAGCATTTT
CDR3aa: CASSTVKISLAQHF

d_gene: TRBD1
j_gene: TRBJ1-1
abundance: many
v_gene: TRBV29-1
CDR3nt: TGCAGCGTTGTGGGGACAGGGAGTGAAGCTTTCTTT
CDR3aa: CSVVGTGSEAFF

d_gene: TRBD1
j_gene: TRBJ2-7
abundance: few
v_gene: TRBV7-7
CDR3nt: TGTGCTAGCAGCCCCTACCTTCAGGGGGCCACGGGGGAGCAGTACTTC
CDR3aa: CASSPYLQGATGEQYF

d_gene: TRBD1
j_gene: TRBJ1-5
abundance: many
v_gene: TRBV19
CDR3nt: TGTGCCAGTAGTATAGTGCCTAGGGCAGGGGGCCTTCAGCCCCAGCATTTT
CDR3aa: CASSIVPRAGGLQPQHF

d_gene: TRBD1
j_gene: TRBJ1-2
abundance: many
v_gene: TRBV28
CDR3nt: TGTGCCGGCCGCCTGGGACAGGGTGCTCTCTATGGCTACACCTTC
CDR3aa: CAGRLGQGALYGYTF

d_gene: NA
j_gene: TRBJ1-2
abundance: NA
v_gene: TRBV4-1
CDR3nt: TGCGCCAGCAGCCAAGAGGGCGGGACGGCCTCCTATGGCTACACCTTC
CDR3aa: CASSQEGGTASYGYTF

d_gene: NA
j_gene: TRBJ1-2
abundance: many
v_gene: TRBV12-3/TRBV12-4
CDR3nt: TGTGCCGGCAGTTTGAGGGGCGGCTACACCTTC
CDR3aa: CAGSLRGGYTF

d_gene: NA
j_gene: TRBJ1-1
abundance: many
v_gene: TRBV20-1
CDR3nt: TGCAGTGCTCCCACGTGGGGGGTATCCACTGAAGCTTTCTTT
CDR3aa: CSAPTWGVSTEAFF

d_gene: NA
j_gene: TRBJ1-1
abundance: many
v_gene: TRBV5-1
CDR3nt: TGCGCCAGCAGCTTGGTTCGGGGGACGAACACTGAAGCTTTCTTT
CDR3aa: CASSLVRGTNTEAFF

d_gene: TRBD1
j_gene: TRBJ2-7
abundance: NA
v_gene: TRBV12-3/TRBV12-4
CDR3nt: TGTGCCAGCAGACCGAGGACAGGGGAGGGCGAGCAGTACTTC
CDR3aa: CASRPRTGEGEQYF

d_gene: NA
j_gene: TRBJ1-1
abundance: NA
v_gene: TRBV15
CDR3nt: TGTGCCACCAGCGCGAGGGGAGACACTGAAGCTTTCTTT
CDR3aa: CATSARGDTEAFF

d_gene: NA
j_gene: TRBJ2-3
abundance: NA
v_gene: TRBV6-2/TRBV6-3
CDR3nt: TGTGCCAGCAGTTACTTTGATACGCAGTATTTT
CDR3aa: CASSYFDTQYF

d_gene: TRBD1
j_gene: TRBJ1-1
abundance: many
v_gene: TRBV30
CDR3nt: TGTGCCGGAGCAGGGGGCCTGAACACTGAAGCTTTCTTT
CDR3aa: CAGAGGLNTEAFF

d_gene: NA
j_gene: TRBJ2-2
abundance: NA
v_gene: TRBV7-6
CDR3nt: TGTGCCAGCAGCTTAATTGTCGGAGACACCGGGGAGCTGTTTTTT
CDR3aa: CASSLIVGDTGELFF

d_gene: TRBD1
j_gene: TRBJ2-2
abundance: many
v_gene: TRBV2
CDR3nt: TGTGCCAGCAGGCGGGACAGGGGGAACACCGGGGAGCTGTTTTTT
CDR3aa: CASRRDRGNTGELFF

d_gene: TRBD1
j_gene: TRBJ1-3
abundance: few
v_gene: TRBV10-3
CDR3nt: TGTGCCATCAGTGAAAACAGGGGTGGAAACACCATATATTTT
CDR3aa: CAISENRGGNTIYF

d_gene: NA
j_gene: TRBJ1-5
abundance: many
v_gene: TRBV28
CDR3nt: TGTGCCAGCAGTCCCACACCGGGGCAGTTCAATCAGCCCCAGCATTTT
CDR3aa: CASSPTPGQFNQPQHF

d_gene: TRBD1
j_gene: TRBJ2-7
abundance: NA
v_gene: TRBV28
CDR3nt: TGTGCCAGCAGCTCTGACAGGGGAAACGAGCAGTACTTC
CDR3aa: CASSSDRGNEQYF

d_gene: NA
j_gene: TRBJ1-2
abundance: NA
v_gene: TRBV6-1
CDR3nt: TGTGCCAGCAAGGCCAGGGGAATAGGGAACTATGGCTACACCTTC
CDR3aa: CASKARGIGNYGYTF